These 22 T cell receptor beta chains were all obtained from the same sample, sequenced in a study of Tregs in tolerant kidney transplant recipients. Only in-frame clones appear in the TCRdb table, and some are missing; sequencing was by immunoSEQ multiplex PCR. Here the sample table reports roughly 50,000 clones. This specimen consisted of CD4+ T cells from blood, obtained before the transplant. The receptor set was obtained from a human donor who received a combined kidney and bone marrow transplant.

CDR3 sequence: CATPGSGGNTGELFF. Partial CDR3 DNA: TGTGCCACACCCGGTTCGGGGGGGAACACCGGGGAG. The chain links TRBV19 to TRBJ2-2, with 7 positions matching TRBD2. The CDR3 extends 3 residues past the end of the read, so its final part is completed from the germline J gene. From germline, CDR1 is LNHDA and CDR2 SQIVND (reference sequence). The CDR3 has 15 residues. V lost 10 bases, J lost 1 base, and 9 bases stayed unmatched.

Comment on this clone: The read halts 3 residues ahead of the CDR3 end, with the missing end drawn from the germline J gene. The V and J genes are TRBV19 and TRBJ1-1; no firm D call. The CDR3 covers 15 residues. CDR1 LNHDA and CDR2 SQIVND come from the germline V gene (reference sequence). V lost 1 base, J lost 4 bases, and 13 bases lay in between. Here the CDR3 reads CASSIGPTSGTEAFF. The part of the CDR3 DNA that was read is TGTGCCAGTAGTATAGGACCGACCTCGGGCACTGAA.

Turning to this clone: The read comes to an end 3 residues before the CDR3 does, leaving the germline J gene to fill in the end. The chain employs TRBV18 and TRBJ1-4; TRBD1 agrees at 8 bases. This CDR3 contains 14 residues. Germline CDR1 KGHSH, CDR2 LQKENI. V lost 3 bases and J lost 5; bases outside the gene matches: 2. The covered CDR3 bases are TGTGCCAGCTCACCGGGACAGGTCAATGAAAAA. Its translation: CASSPGQVNEK. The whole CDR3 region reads CASSPGQVNEKLFF.

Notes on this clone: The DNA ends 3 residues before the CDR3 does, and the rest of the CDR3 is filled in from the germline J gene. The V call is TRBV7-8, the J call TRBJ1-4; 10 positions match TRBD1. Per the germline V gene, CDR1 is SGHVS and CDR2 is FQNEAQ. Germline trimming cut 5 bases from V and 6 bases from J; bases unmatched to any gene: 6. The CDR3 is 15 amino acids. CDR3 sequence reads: CASSPQGTGDEKLFF. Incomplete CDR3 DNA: TGTGCCAGCAGCCCCCAGGGGACAGGGGATGAAAAA.

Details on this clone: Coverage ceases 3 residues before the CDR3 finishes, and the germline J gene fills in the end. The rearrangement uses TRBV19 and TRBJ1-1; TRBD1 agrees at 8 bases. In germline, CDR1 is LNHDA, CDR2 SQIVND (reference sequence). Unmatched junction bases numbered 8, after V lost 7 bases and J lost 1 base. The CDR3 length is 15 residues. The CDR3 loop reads CASNRGTLGNTEAFF. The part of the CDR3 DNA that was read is TGTGCCAGTAACAGGGGGACCCTGGGGAACACTGAA. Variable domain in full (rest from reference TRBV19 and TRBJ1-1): DGGITQSPKYLFRKEGQNVTLSCEQNLNHDAMYWYRQDPGQGLRLIYYSQIVNDFQKGDIAEGYSVSREKKESFPLTVTSAQKNPTAFYLCASNRGTLGNTEAFFGQGTRLTVV.

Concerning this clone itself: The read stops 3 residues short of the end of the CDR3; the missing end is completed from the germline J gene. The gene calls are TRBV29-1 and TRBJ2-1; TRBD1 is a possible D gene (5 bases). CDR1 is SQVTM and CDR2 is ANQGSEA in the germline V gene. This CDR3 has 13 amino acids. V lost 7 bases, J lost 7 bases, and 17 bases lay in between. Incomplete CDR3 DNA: TGCAGCGGGCGTCAGGGTTTTGCGAATGAG. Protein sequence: CSGRQGFANE. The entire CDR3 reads CSGRQGFANEQFF.

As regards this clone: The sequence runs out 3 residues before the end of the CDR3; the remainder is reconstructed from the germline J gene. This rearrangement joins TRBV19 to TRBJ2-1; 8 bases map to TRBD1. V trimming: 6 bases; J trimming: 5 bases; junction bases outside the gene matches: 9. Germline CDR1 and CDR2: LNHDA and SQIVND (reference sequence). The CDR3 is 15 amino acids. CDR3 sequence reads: CASSPRDRFDNEQFF. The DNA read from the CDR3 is TGTGCCAGTAGCCCCCGGGACAGGTTTGACAATGAG. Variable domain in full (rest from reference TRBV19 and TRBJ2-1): DGGITQSPKYLFRKEGQNVTLSCEQNLNHDAMYWYRQDPGQGLRLIYYSQIVNDFQKGDIAEGYSVSREKKESFPLTVTSAQKNPTAFYLCASSPRDRFDNEQFFGPGTRLTVL.

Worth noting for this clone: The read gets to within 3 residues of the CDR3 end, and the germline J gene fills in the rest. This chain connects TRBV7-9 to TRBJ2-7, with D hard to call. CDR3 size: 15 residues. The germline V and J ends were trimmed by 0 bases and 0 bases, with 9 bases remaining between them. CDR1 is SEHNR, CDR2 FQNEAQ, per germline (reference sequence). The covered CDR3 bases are TGTGCCAGCAGCTTAGCACAGATTAGCTCCTACGAG. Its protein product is CASSLAQISSYE. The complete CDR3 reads CASSLAQISSYEQYF.

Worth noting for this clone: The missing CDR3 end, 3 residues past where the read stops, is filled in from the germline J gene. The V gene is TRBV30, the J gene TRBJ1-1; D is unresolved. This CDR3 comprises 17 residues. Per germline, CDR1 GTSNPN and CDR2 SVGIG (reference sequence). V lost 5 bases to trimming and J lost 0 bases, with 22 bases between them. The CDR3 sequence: CAWVRPTAGLMNTEAFF. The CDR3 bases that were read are TGTGCCTGGGTGAGACCTACAGCGGGTTTAATGAACACTGAA.

Incomplete CDR3 DNA: TGTGCCTGGAGGAATGCAGGGGTTTTGGGAAACACC. Protein product: CAWRNAGVLGNT. The entire CDR3 is CAWRNAGVLGNTIYF. This sequence joins TRBV30 and TRBJ1-3; TRBD1 is a possible D gene (6 bases). The read finishes 3 residues shy of the CDR3 end, and the germline J gene is used to complete it. CDR3 size: 15 residues. The germline V gene encodes CDR1 GTSNPN and CDR2 SVGIG (reference sequence). Trimming took 3 bases from V and 4 from J, leaving 16 bases between them.

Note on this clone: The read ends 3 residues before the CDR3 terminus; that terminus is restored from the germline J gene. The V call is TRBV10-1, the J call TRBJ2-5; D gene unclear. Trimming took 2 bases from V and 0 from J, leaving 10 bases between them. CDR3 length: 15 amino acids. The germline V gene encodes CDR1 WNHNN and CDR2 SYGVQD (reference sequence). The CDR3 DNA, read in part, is TGCGCCAGCAGTGAGAAAGGAACAGACCAAGAGACC. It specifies CASSEKGTDQET. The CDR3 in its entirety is CASSEKGTDQETQYF.

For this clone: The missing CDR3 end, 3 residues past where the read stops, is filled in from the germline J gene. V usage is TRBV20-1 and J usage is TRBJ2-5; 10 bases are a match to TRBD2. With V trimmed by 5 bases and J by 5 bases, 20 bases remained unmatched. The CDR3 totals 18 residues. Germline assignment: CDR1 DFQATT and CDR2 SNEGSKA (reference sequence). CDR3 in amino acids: CSAPPGLAGDPRGETQYF. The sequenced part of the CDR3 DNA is TGCAGTGCTCCCCCCGGGCTAGCGGGAGACCCGAGGGGGGAGACC.

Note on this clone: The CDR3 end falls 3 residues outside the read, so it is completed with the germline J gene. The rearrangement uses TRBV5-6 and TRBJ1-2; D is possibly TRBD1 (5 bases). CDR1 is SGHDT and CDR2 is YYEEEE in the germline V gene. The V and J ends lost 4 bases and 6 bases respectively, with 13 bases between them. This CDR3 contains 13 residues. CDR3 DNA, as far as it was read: TGTGCCAGCAGCAACGACAGAGGCAATGGC. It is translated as CASSNDRGNG. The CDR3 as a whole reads CASSNDRGNGYTF.

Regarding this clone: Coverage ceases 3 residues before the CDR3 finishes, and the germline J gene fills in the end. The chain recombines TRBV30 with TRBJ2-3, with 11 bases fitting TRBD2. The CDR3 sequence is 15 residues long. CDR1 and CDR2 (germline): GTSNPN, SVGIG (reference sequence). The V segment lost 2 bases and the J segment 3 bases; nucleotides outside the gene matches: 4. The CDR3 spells CAWSFTSGRTDTQYF. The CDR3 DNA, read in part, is TGTGCCTGGAGTTTCACTAGCGGGAGAACAGATACG.

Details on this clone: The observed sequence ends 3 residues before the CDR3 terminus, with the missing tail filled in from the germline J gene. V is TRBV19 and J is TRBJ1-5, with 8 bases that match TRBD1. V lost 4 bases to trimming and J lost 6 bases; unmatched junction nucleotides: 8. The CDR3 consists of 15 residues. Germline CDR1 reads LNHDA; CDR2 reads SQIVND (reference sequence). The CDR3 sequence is CASSRGTGGGQPQHF. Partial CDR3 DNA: TGTGCCAGTAGTAGGGGGACAGGAGGGGGTCAGCCC.

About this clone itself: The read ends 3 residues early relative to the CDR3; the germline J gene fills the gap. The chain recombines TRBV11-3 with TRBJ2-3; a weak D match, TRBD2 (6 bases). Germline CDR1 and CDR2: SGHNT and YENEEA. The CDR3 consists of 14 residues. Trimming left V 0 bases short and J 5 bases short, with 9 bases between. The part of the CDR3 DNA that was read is TGTGCCAGCAGCTTAGAAGGAGGGTTAGATACG. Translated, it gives CASSLEGGLDT. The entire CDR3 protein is CASSLEGGLDTQYF.

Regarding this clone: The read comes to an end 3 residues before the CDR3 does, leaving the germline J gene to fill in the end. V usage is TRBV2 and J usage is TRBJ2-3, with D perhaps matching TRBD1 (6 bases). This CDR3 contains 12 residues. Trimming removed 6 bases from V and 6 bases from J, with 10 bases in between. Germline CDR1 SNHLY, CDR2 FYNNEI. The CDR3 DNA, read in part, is TGTGCCAGCAGGAAGACAGGTGATACG. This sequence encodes CASRKTGDT. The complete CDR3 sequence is CASRKTGDTQYF.

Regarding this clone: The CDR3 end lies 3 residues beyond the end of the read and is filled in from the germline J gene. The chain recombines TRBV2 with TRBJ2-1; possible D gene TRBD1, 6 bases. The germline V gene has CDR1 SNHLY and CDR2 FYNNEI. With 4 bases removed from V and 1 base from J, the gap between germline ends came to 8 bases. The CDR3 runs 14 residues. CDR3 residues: CASSVQGSYNEQFF. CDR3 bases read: TGTGCCAGCAGTGTGCAGGGGTCCTACAATGAG.

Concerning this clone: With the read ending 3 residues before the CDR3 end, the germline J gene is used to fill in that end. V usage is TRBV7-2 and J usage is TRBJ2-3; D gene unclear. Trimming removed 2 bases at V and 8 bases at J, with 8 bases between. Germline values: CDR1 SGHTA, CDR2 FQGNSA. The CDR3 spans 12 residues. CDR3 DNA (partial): TGTGCCAGCAGCTTACTAAGTAGTACG. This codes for CASSLLSST. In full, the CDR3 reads CASSLLSSTQYF.

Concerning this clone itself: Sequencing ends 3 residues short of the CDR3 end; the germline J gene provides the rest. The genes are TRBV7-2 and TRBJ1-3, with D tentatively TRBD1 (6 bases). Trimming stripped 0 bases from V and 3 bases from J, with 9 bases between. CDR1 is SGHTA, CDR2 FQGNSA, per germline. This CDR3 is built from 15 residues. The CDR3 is CASSLAGGLGNTIYF. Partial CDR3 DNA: TGTGCCAGCAGCTTAGCGGGGGGGCTTGGAAACACC.

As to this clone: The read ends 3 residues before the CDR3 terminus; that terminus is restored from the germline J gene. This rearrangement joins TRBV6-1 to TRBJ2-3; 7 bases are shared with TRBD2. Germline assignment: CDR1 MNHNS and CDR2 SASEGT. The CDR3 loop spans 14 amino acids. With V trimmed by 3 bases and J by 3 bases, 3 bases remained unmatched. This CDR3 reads CASSEGGGTDTQYF. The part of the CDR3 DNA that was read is TGTGCCAGCAGTGAGGGGGGAGGGACAGATACG.

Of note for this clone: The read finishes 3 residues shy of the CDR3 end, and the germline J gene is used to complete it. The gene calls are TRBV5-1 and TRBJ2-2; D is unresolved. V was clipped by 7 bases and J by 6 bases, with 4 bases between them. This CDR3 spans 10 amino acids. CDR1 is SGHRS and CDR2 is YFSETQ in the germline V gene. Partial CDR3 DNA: TGCGCCAGCGTCGCCGGGGAG. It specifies CASVAGE. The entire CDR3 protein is CASVAGELFF.